A single T cell receptor (beta chain) is shown here with its context. The CDR3 consists of 14 residues. The germline V gene encodes CDR1 MNHEY and CDR2 SVGAGI. Using its own MiXCR run on the RT-PCR reads, TCRdb lists one record per CDR3 protein. The data show hundreds of thousands of distinct CDR3 sequences, more than 13% seen once. This chain uses TRBV6-5 with TRBJ2-5; 10 positions match TRBD2. TRBJ2-7 explains the end of the DNA better; the J call may be wrong. The sequence was obtained from a female donor in good health, serving as a healthy control. Specimen: memory CD4+ T cells from blood. The CDR3 spells CASKPGLAFHEQYF. The CDR3, as DNA: TGTGCCAGCAAACCGGGACTAGCGTTCCACGAGCAGTACTTC.